This T cell receptor (beta chain) is drawn from a study of siplizumab effects on memory and regulatory T cells. Study-level findings and limits: Naive or memory phenotype was unassignable for roughly 75-97% of proliferating CD4+ or CD8+ clones. A major contribution to the alloresponse seemed to be made by naive T cells, which seemed more diverse than memory cells. Just a small share of alloreactive clones was traced back to unstimulated subsets.

For this clone: The target antigen is unknown.

Sequenced by immunoSEQ multiplex PCR; TCRdb stores in-frame clones only, minus some. The top ten clones hold approximately 0.73% of a sample with over 100,000 clones, about 91% of them seen once. This CDR3 has 13 amino acids. V shed 1 base and J shed 6 bases, with 10 bases lying between them. The germline V gene has CDR1 SGHRS and CDR2 YFSETQ. This chain uses TRBV5-1 with TRBJ1-2, with TRBD1 as a possible D gene (5 bases). The sequenced sample consisted of Tregs sorted from blood. This clonotype was sampled from a human donor in good health. Here the CDR3 reads CASSLLGQNGYTF. Here the CDR3 DNA reads TGCGCCAGCAGCTTGTTGGGGCAGAATGGCTACACCTTC. The whole variable domain, remainder taken from reference TRBV5-1 and TRBJ1-2, is KAGVTQTPRYLIKTRGQQVTLSCSPISGHRSVSWYQQTPGQGLQFLFEYFSETQRNKGNFPGRFSGRQFSNSRSEMNVSTLELGDSALYLCASSLLGQNGYTFGSGTRLTVV.